This T cell receptor beta chain was captured in a study of T cell responses to AZD1222 COVID-19 vaccine. This clone was counted between two and nine times. The antigen is unknown. The V end was cut by 6 bases, the J end by 8 bases, with 19 bases between. The germline V gene encodes CDR1 MNHEY and CDR2 SVGAGI. CDR3 length equals 14 residues. TCRdb keeps only in-frame clones here, not all; method: immunoSEQ multiplex PCR. Counted here are approximately 170,000 clones, 87% occurring once; the ten biggest clones make up approximately 1%. Study-level points and caveats: The donor group comprised mostly white British people and more females; the analysis possibly underestimated clonal diversity. CD4 TCRs associated with vaccination spanned spike, dominating at 160-218 and 743-854. With two AZD1222 doses given, Spike-specific TCR breadth and depth both rose. Repertoires in all cases were sampled only once the peak T cell response had passed.

V gene TRBV6-5 combines with J gene TRBJ1-1; tentative D call: TRBD1 (6 bases). This specimen was peripheral blood, taken 28 days after the second AZD1222 dose. The sequence was collected from an adult who received the AZD1222 COVID-19 vaccine. CDR3 DNA sequence: TGTGCCAGCAGGGCCCAGGAGGGGGTAGGGGAAGCTTTCTTT. It encodes CASRAQEGVGEAFF.